The present T cell receptor (beta chain) was sequenced within a study of blood T cell repertoires in COVID-19. Data came from immunoSEQ multiplex PCR; TCRdb stores just in-frame clones and leaves some out. The sample yields 150,000 to 200,000 clones, 88% seen once. Germline values: CDR1 MNHEY, CDR2 SVGAGI. The CDR3 covers 15 residues. Unmatched junction bases numbered 8, after V lost 6 bases and J lost 0 bases. Sample: PBMCs or T cells enriched from blood (not recorded which). The chain has TRBV6-5 and TRBJ2-7; TRBD1 matches at 7 bases. This receptor was taken from a woman between 18 and 29 years old who had recovered from COVID-19. CDR3 bases: TGTGCCAGCAGGGGAACAGGGGATTCCTCCTACGAGCAGTACTTC. Translation: CASRGTGDSSYEQYF.